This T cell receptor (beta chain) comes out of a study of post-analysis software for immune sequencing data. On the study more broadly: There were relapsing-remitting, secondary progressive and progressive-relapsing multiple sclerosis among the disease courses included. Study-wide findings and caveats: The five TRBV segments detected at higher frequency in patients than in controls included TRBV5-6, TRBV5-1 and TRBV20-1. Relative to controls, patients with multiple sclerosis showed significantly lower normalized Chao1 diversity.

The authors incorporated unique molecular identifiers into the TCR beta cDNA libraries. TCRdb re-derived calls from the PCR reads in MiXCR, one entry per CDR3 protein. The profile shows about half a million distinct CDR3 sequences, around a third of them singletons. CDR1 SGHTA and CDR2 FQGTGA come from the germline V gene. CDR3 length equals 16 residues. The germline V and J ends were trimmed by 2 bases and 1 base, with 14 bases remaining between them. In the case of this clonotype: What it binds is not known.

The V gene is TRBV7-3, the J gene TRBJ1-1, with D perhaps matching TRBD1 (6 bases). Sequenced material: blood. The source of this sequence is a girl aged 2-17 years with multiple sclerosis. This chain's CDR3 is CASSLDSGGENTEAFF. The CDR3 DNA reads TGTGCCAGCAGCTTAGATTCTGGGGGCGAGAACACTGAAGCTTTCTTT. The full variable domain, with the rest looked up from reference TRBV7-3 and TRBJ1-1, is GAGVSQTPSNKVTEKGKYVELRCDPISGHTALYWYRQSLGQGPEFLIYFQGTGAADDSGLPNDRFFAVRPEGSVSTLKIQRTERGDSAVYLCASSLDSGGENTEAFFGQGTRLTVV.